The source of this TCR beta chain is a study of cytomegalovirus exposure and HLA in healthy donors. Notes on the study in general: In a later analysis, first-cohort TCR clusters were found to tend to co-occur in the 120 validation repertoires. The study put roughly 160 TCR beta chains on its list as cytomegalovirus-associated. High specificity and sensitivity for cytomegalovirus status were reported for the classifier. Confirmation in vitro established that a few CMV-associated chains were specific for CMV antigens.

Produced via immunoSEQ multiplex PCR; TCRdb's table is partial and in-frame only. The sample has 150,000 to 200,000 clones; about 80% are singletons. Germline V gene sequence: CDR1 SGHRS, CDR2 YFSETQ. The CDR3 length is 15 residues. The germline V and J ends were trimmed by 1 base and 1 base, with 11 bases remaining between them. The count of this clone is one. Its antigen is not known. This receptor was taken from a man aged 18 to 29 in good health and CMV-seropositive. The sample taken for sequencing was PBMCs. The chain carries TRBV5-1 and TRBJ2-5, with a possible D match to TRBD2 (5 bases). CDR3 sequence (DNA): TGCGCCAGCAGCTTGCAAGGACTGCCCCAAGAGACCCAGTACTTC. This gives the protein CASSLQGLPQETQYF. The full variable domain, its missing parts supplied by reference TRBV5-1 and TRBJ2-5, is KAGVTQTPRYLIKTRGQQVTLSCSPISGHRSVSWYQQTPGQGLQFLFEYFSETQRNKGNFPGRFSGRQFSNSRSEMNVSTLELGDSALYLCASSLQGLPQETQYFGPGTRLLVL.